This T cell receptor beta chain comes out of a study of T-cell memory formation after mild COVID-19. TCRdb fed the 5' RACE reads into MiXCR, producing one record per CDR3 protein. Of over 130,000 distinct CDR3 sequences listed, 14% are singletons. The receptor comes from an adult woman who had mild COVID-19 (a few samples of this study predate the infection). Cell type and time point are not known. The sequencing sample was made of PBMCs or a T cell subset sorted from them (not recorded which).

CDR3 in DNA: TGTGCCAGCAGCCACCCCAGGCAGCGGGGGGGCGGAACAGATACGCAGTATTTT. Its translation is CASSHPRQRGGGTDTQYF. The chain employs TRBV28 and TRBJ2-3; TRBD2 matches 10 bases. This CDR3 spans 18 amino acids. The V and J ends lost 6 bases and 3 bases, in that order; junction bases with no gene match: 15. Germline CDR1 MDHEN, CDR2 SYDVKM.